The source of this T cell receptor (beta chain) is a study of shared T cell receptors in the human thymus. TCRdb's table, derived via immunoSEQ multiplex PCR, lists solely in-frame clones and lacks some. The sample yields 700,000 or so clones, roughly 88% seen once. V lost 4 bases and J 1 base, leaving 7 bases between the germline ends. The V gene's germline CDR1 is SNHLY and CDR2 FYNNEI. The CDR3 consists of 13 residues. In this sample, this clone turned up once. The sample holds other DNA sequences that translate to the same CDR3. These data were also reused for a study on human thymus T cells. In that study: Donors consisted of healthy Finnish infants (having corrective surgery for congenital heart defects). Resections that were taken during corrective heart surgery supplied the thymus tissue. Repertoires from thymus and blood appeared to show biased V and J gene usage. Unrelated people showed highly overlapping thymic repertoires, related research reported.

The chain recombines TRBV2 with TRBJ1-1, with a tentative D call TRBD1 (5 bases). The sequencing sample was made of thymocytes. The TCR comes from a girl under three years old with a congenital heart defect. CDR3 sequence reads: CASSGQGNTEAFF. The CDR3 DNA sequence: TGTGCCAGCAGTGGCCAGGGGAACACTGAAGCTTTCTTT.